The 23 T cell receptor beta chains given below trace back to one sample, sequenced in a study of blood T cell repertoires in COVID-19. Sequencing was performed with immunoSEQ multiplex PCR; in TCRdb, only in-frame clones are kept and a portion is missing. The data contain approximately 300,000 clones, 90% of them singletons. Sequencing input: peripheral blood. The receptors here all came from a woman aged 40 to 55 with COVID-19, enrolled during active disease.

The genes are TRBV27 and TRBJ2-1; a possible D gene is TRBD2 (6 bases). Per germline, CDR1 MNHEY and CDR2 SMNVEV (reference sequence). The germline V and J ends were trimmed by 6 bases and 6 bases, with 18 bases remaining between them. This CDR3 is built from 15 residues. The DNA for the CDR3 is TGTGCCAGCAGCCGAGGACGGGGACTGGGCAATGAGCAGTTCTTC. Encoded protein: CASSRGRGLGNEQFF.

J is TRBJ2-3 and V is TRBV3-1 (or the pseudogene TRBV3-2); D is perhaps TRBD1 (5 bases). This CDR3 is built from 14 residues. V was cut by 4 bases and J by 2 bases, with 10 bases left in between. CDR1 and CDR2 (germline): LGHDT, YNNKEL (reference sequence). Here the CDR3 DNA reads TGTGCCAGCAGCCTTAGACAGATCACAGATACGCAGTATTTT. Translated, it gives CASSLRQITDTQYF.

This chain uses TRBV6-2 or TRBV6-3 with TRBJ1-1; D perhaps matches TRBD1 (5 bases). V gave up 0 bases and J gave up 7 bases, with 9 bases separating them. This CDR3 spans 13 amino acids. Germline loops: CDR1 MNHEY, CDR2 SVGEGT. The CDR3 region is CASSYSGGVEAFF. DNA of the CDR3: TGTGCCAGCAGTTACTCGGGAGGGGTTGAAGCTTTCTTT.

In this sample, this clone turned up a few times. The same CDR3 arises from other DNA sequences in this sample as well. The chain links TRBV6-4 to TRBJ2-3; 7 bases fit TRBD2. Trimming removed 0 bases from V and 0 bases from J; junction bases left unmatched: 3. This CDR3 is built from 16 residues. Per the germline V gene, CDR1 is MRHNA and CDR2 is SNTAGT. CDR3 sequence (DNA): TGTGCCAGCAGTGACTCGGCGGGGGAGAGCACAGATACGCAGTATTTT. Translating gives CASSDSAGESTDTQYF.

The chain has TRBV6-6 and TRBJ1-4; 8 nucleotides agree with TRBD1. The CDR3 is 14 amino acids. The germline V gene has CDR1 MNHNY and CDR2 SVGAGI (reference sequence). The trim removed 2 bases at V and 5 bases at J, leaving 1 base unmatched. The DNA for the CDR3 is TGTGCCAGCAGTTACCGGACAGGGAATGAAAAACTGTTTTTT. Its translation: CASSYRTGNEKLFF.

The chain couples TRBV27 to TRBJ2-2; the match to TRBD2 covers 12 bases. V lost 6 bases, J lost 7 bases, and 12 bases stayed unmatched. Germline lookup yields CDR1 MNHEY and CDR2 SMNVEV (reference sequence). CDR3 length: 17 amino acids. CDR3 sequence reads: CASRYLTSGRPGGELFF. For the CDR3, the DNA is TGTGCCAGCAGATACCTGACTAGCGGGAGACCTGGCGGGGAGCTGTTTTTT.

The CDR3 is CASRFAEGASPTGELFF. The CDR3 DNA sequence: TGTGCCAGCAGATTTGCTGAGGGGGCCTCTCCCACCGGGGAGCTGTTTTTT. The J gene is TRBJ2-2, the V gene TRBV5-4, with 7 bases lining up with TRBD1. CDR1 and CDR2 from the germline V gene are SGHNT and YYREEE (reference sequence). The CDR3 runs 17 residues. Trimming removed 5 bases from V and 4 bases from J; junction bases left unmatched: 14.

The chain links TRBV11-2 to TRBJ1-3; no firm D call. The CDR3 runs 18 residues. Germline V gives CDR1 SGHAT, CDR2 FQNNGV. V was clipped by 7 bases and J by 0 bases, with 22 bases between them. The CDR3, as DNA: TGTGCCAGCACCAGAGACTTACCAAACCTGAGCTCTGGAAACACCATATATTTT. Its protein product is CASTRDLPNLSSGNTIYF.

The chain couples TRBV9 to TRBJ1-2; TRBD1 aligns across 11 bases. V was pared by 4 bases and J by 4 bases, with 15 bases of the junction left unmatched. The CDR3 runs to 18 residues. CDR1 and CDR2 from the germline V gene are SGDLS and YYNGEE. The CDR3 here is CASSSRDGQGAFGYGYTF. In DNA, the CDR3 is TGTGCCAGCAGCTCCCGAGACGGACAGGGGGCCTTCGGCTATGGCTACACCTTC.

This chain connects TRBV28 to TRBJ1-1; perhaps TRBD1 as D (5 bases). V lost 5 bases and J 6 bases, leaving 13 bases between the germline ends. This CDR3 region has 13 residues. Looked up from germline, CDR1 is MDHEN and CDR2 is SYDVKM. The CDR3 nucleotides are TGTGCCAGCAGTCCCCGGTGGGGGGCTGAAGCTTTCTTT. Residues: CASSPRWGAEAFF. Supplemented by reference TRBV28 and TRBJ1-1, the full variable domain reads DVKVTQSSRYLVKRTGEKVFLECVQDMDHENMFWYRQDPGLGLRLIYFSYDVKMKEKGDIPEGYSVSREKKERFSLILESASTNQTSMYLCASSPRWGAEAFFGQGTRLTVV.

V is TRBV30 and J is TRBJ1-4; no firm D call. The CDR3 sequence is 15 residues long. V lost 3 bases and J 5 bases, leaving 16 bases between the germline ends. Germline CDR1 reads GTSNPN; CDR2 reads SVGIG (reference sequence). The CDR3 reads CAWSFQVLGNEKLFF. As DNA, the CDR3 is TGTGCCTGGAGCTTTCAGGTTCTTGGAAATGAAAAACTGTTTTTT.

V is TRBV7-2 and J is TRBJ1-2; D is possibly TRBD1 (5 bases). Trimming pared 5 bases from V and 3 bases from J, leaving 10 bases between. Germline V CDR1 and CDR2: SGHTA, FQGNSA. The CDR3 covers 13 residues. CDR3 nucleotide sequence: TGTGCCAGCAGCGTCAGGGTGCACTATGGCTACACCTTC. Residues: CASSVRVHYGYTF.

The chain uses TRBV15 and TRBJ2-3, with TRBD2 as a possible D gene (6 bases). This CDR3 has 16 residues. CDR1 and CDR2 from the germline V gene are LNHNV and YYDKDF (reference sequence). The ends were cut back, 1 base at V and 2 bases at J, with 13 bases in the middle. The CDR3 coding sequence is TGTGCCACCAGCAGAGGACGGGGGTCCCCCACAGATACGCAGTATTTT. Its translation is CATSRGRGSPTDTQYF.

In the case of this clone: Additional DNA sequences in this sample encode the identical CDR3. The rearrangement joins TRBV28 to TRBJ1-4; D remains unclear. The V gene lost 5 bases and the J gene lost 0 bases, with 7 bases spanning the gap. Germline loops: CDR1 MDHEN, CDR2 SYDVKM. The CDR3 sequence is 14 residues long. The CDR3 nucleotides read TGTGCCAGCAGTCCAGGCGCAACTAATGAAAAACTGTTTTTT. Its protein product is CASSPGATNEKLFF. The entire variable domain, with the rest obtained from reference TRBV28 and TRBJ1-4, is as follows: DVKVTQSSRYLVKRTGEKVFLECVQDMDHENMFWYRQDPGLGLRLIYFSYDVKMKEKGDIPEGYSVSREKKERFSLILESASTNQTSMYLCASSPGATNEKLFFGSGTQLSVL.

The V call is TRBV4-2, the J call TRBJ1-3, with D uncertain. Trimming removed 0 bases from V and 0 bases from J, with 9 bases in between. The CDR3 sequence is 16 residues long. CDR1 is LGHNA, CDR2 YNFKEQ, per germline. Here the CDR3 DNA reads TGTGCCAGCAGCCAAGATCAGGCAAGCTCTGGAAACACCATATATTTT. This codes for CASSQDQASSGNTIYF.

This chain uses TRBV28 with TRBJ1-2; 10 bases match TRBD1. The CDR3 runs 15 residues. CDR1 and CDR2 (germline): MDHEN, SYDVKM. After removal of 4 bases from V and 4 bases from J, the junction contained 6 bases not matched to a gene. CDR3 DNA: TGTGCCAGCAGTTCCCGGACAGGGGGGGGCTATGGCTACACCTTC. Protein sequence: CASSSRTGGGYGYTF.

This clone was recorded once. The chain joins TRBV21-1 to TRBJ2-3; the DNA was not used to check the table's D call, TRBD1. TRBV21-1 is listed as a pseudogene. The CDR3 contains 15 residues. The CDR3 DNA sequence: TGTGCCAGCAGCAAATGTTGTACAGGCACAGATACGCAGTATTTT. This encodes CASSKCCTGTDTQYF.

DNA of the CDR3: TGTGCCACCAGTGAACAGGGGAATGAGCAGTTCTTC. This encodes CATSEQGNEQFF. This sequence joins TRBV24-1 and TRBJ2-1; 7 bases are shared with TRBD1. This CDR3 comprises 12 residues. The J segment lost 7 bases and the V segment lost 4 bases, leaving 0 bases of the junction unmatched. Per germline, CDR1 KGHDR and CDR2 SFDVKD.

The chain joins TRBV14 to TRBJ2-1, with 12 bases lining up with TRBD2. The ends lost 0 bases at V and 2 bases at J; junction bases unmatched: 5. Germline assignment: CDR1 SGHDN and CDR2 FVKESK. The CDR3 is made up of 18 amino acids. CDR3 sequence reads: CASSQDLGLAGTYNEQFF. The CDR3 DNA reads as TGTGCCAGCAGCCAAGATCTAGGACTAGCGGGGACCTACAATGAGCAGTTCTTC.

The chain employs TRBV5-8 and TRBJ1-5, with D unresolved. The CDR3 consists of 12 residues. V was cut by 3 bases and J by 6 bases, with 7 bases left in between. Germline values: CDR1 SGHTS, CDR2 YDEGEE. The CDR3 here is CASSSTAQPQHF. CDR3 bases: TGTGCCAGCAGCTCGACTGCTCAGCCCCAGCATTTT.

The chain's CDR3 is CAIGGGTQYF. CDR3 nucleotides: TGTGCCATCGGGGGAGGCACGCAGTATTTT. The chain combines TRBV10-3 with TRBJ2-3, with a tentative D call TRBD2 (6 bases). This CDR3 has 10 residues. V was cut by 8 bases and J by 9 bases, with 9 bases left in between. Germline V gives CDR1 ENHRY, CDR2 SYGVKD.

This rearrangement joins TRBV5-1 to TRBJ1-2, with no clear D. Trimming left V 2 bases short and J 6 bases short, with 14 bases between. Per the germline V gene, CDR1 is SGHRS and CDR2 is YFSETQ. There are 14 residues in the CDR3. The CDR3 sequence is CASSFLAETNGYTF. In DNA, the CDR3 is TGCGCCAGCAGCTTTTTGGCGGAGACGAATGGCTACACCTTC.

This chain links TRBV5-5 with TRBJ2-7; a weak D match, TRBD1 (6 bases). Germline-derived CDR1 and CDR2 are SGHKS and YYEKEE (reference sequence). Trimming took off 0 bases at V and 4 bases at J, with 14 bases between the two ends. The CDR3 consists of 15 residues. CDR3 residues: CASSLALGQIYEQYF. In DNA form, the CDR3 reads TGTGCCAGCAGCTTGGCCCTCGGACAGATATACGAGCAGTACTTC. Combining the CDR3 with reference TRBV5-5 and TRBJ2-7 gives the whole variable domain DAGVTQSPTHLIKTRGQQVTLRCSPISGHKSVSWYQQVLGQGPQFIFQYYEKEERGRGNFPDRFSARQFPNYSSELNVNALLLGDSALYLCASSLALGQIYEQYFGPGTRLTVT.